Below are 10 T cell receptor beta chains sequenced from a single sample in a study of T cell repertoires in cytomegalovirus infection. Via MiXCR, TCRdb re-called the reads, giving one row per CDR3 protein. Of 210,000 or so distinct CDR3 sequences listed, around 6.6% are singletons. The sample consisted of PBMCs. The receptors shown here come from a human donor in good health (CMV status not recorded). Some clones in this sample may be carry-over from other donors' samples.

This clonotype was seen at least ten times. The V call is TRBV7-2, the J call TRBJ1-1, with D unresolved. The germline V and J ends were trimmed by 1 base and 0 bases, with 6 bases remaining between them. The CDR3 covers 14 residues. Germline V gene sequence: CDR1 SGHTA, CDR2 FQGNSA. Written as DNA, the CDR3 is TGTGCCAGCAGCTTAGTAGCGGTGAACACTGAAGCTTTCTTT. Amino acid sequence: CASSLVAVNTEAFF.

This clonotype was detected many times. This rearrangement joins TRBV28 to TRBJ2-7; tentatively, D is TRBD1 (6 bases). V was shortened by 1 base and J by 4 bases, with 8 bases between the two germline ends. Germline CDR1 MDHEN, CDR2 SYDVKM. The CDR3 is 13 residues long. The CDR3: CASSLLGAYEQYF. CDR3 sequence (DNA): TGTGCCAGCAGTTTATTGGGGGCATACGAGCAGTACTTC.

This clonotype was picked up many times. The chain links TRBV20-1 to TRBJ1-4; D gene unclear. The germline gives CDR1 DFQATT, CDR2 SNEGSKA (reference sequence). The CDR3 loop spans 12 amino acids. The V end lost 0 bases, the J end lost 6 bases, and 5 bases lay between the germline ends. The CDR3 protein is CSAREVDEKLFF. The CDR3 DNA sequence: TGCAGTGCTAGAGAGGTCGATGAAAAACTGTTTTTT.

This clonotype has ten or more counts. The CDR3 region has the DNA TGTGCCAGCAGCTTAAGTCGGACAGGGGACCGCACAGATACGCAGTATTTT. Translation gives CASSLSRTGDRTDTQYF. The chain has TRBV7-9 and TRBJ2-3; 9 bases map to TRBD1. J gave up 1 base and V 2 bases, and 7 bases lay outside the gene matches. The length of the CDR3 is 17 residues. From germline, CDR1 is SEHNR and CDR2 FQNEAQ (reference sequence). Combining the CDR3 with reference TRBV7-9 and TRBJ2-3 gives the whole variable domain DTGVSQNPRHKITKRGQNVTFRCDPISEHNRLYWYRQTLGQGPEFLTYFQNEAQLEKSRLLSDRFSAERPKGSFSTLEIQRTEQGDSAMYLCASSLSRTGDRTDTQYFGPGTRLTVL.

V and J are TRBV19 and TRBJ1-1; no reliable D call. CDR1 LNHDA and CDR2 SQIVND come from the germline V gene (reference sequence). This CDR3 contains 14 residues. The germline V and J ends were trimmed by 7 bases and 1 base, with 13 bases remaining between them. CDR3 residues: CASTMDRRNTEAFF. The CDR3 DNA reads as TGTGCCAGTACCATGGATAGGCGGAACACTGAAGCTTTCTTT.

This clonotype was recorded many times. The chain has TRBV3-1 and TRBJ2-1; D possibly uses TRBD1 or TRBD2 (6 bases each). Germline CDR1 is LGHDT and CDR2 is YNNKEL (reference sequence). The CDR3 is 15 residues long. The ends were cut back, 1 base at V and 7 bases at J, with 14 bases in the middle. Here the CDR3 reads CASSQGTGAQNEQFF. In nucleotides, the CDR3 is TGTGCCAGCAGCCAAGGGACGGGGGCGCAAAATGAGCAGTTCTTC.

This clonotype came up many times. This chain uses TRBV4-3 with TRBJ2-7; TRBD2 agrees at 7 bases. After removal of 0 bases from V and 3 bases from J, the junction contained 5 bases not matched to a gene. Germline V CDR1 and CDR2: LGHNA, YSLEER. This CDR3 spans 15 amino acids. The CDR3 loop is CASSQEQRGLYEQYF. The CDR3 DNA reads TGCGCCAGCAGCCAAGAACAGCGGGGCCTCTACGAGCAGTACTTC.

A few counts support this clonotype. This rearrangement joins TRBV30 to TRBJ2-1; D remains unclear. V was trimmed by 4 bases and J by 0 bases, leaving 1 base between them. Germline CDR1 GTSNPN, CDR2 SVGIG (reference sequence). The CDR3 length is 11 residues. CDR3 sequence (DNA): TGTGCCTGGACCTCCTACAATGAGCAGTTCTTC. Amino acid sequence: CAWTSYNEQFF.

The sample holds many counts of this clonotype. The chain is built from TRBV20-1 and TRBJ2-5, with 11 bases lining up with TRBD2. J lost 7 bases, V lost 7 bases, and 14 bases had no gene match. CDR3 length equals 15 residues. In germline, CDR1 is DFQATT, CDR2 SNEGSKA (reference sequence). The chain's CDR3 is CSGSLAGGFLGTQYF. The CDR3 DNA is TGCAGTGGGAGTCTAGCGGGGGGCTTCCTCGGGACCCAGTACTTC.

The V call is TRBV6-2 or TRBV6-3, the J call TRBJ1-1; no definite D call. CDR1 is MNHEY and CDR2 is SVGEGT in the germline V gene. This CDR3 is 12 amino acids long. Trimming removed 4 bases at V and 11 bases at J, with 14 bases between. The CDR3 DNA sequence: TGTGCCAGCAGTTCTGTCGCAGGCCGGGCTTTCTTT. Its translation is CASSSVAGRAFF.